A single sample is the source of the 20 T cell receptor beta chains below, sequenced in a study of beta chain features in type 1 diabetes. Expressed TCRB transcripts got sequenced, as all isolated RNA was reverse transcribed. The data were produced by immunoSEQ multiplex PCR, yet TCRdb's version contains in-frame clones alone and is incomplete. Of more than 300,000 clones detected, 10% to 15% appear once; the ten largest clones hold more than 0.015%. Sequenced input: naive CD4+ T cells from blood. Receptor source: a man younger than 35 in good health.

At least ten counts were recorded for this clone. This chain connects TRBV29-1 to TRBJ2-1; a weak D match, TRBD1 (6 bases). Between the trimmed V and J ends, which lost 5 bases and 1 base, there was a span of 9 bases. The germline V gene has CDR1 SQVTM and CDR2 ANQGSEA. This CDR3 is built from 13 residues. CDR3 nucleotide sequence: TGCAGCGTTCGGACAGTTTCCTACAATGAGCAGTTCTTC. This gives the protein CSVRTVSYNEQFF.

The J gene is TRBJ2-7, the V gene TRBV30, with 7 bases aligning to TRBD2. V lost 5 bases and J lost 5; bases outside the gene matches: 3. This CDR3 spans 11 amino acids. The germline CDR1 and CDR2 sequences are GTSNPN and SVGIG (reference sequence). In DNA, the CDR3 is TGTGCCTGGGGGGGGGTCGACGAGCAGTACTTC. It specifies CAWGGVDEQYF.

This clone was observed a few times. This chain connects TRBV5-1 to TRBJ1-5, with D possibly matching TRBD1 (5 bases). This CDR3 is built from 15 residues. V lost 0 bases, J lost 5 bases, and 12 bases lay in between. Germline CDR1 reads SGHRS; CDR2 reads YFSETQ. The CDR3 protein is CASSLVPGRDQPQHF. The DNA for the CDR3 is TGCGCCAGCAGCTTGGTGCCAGGGAGGGATCAGCCCCAGCATTTT.

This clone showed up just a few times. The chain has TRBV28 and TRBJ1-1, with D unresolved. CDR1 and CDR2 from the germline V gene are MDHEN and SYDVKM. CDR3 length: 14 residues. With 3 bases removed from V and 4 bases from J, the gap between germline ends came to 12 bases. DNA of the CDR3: TGTGCCAGCAGTTTCCAGTCGGGTGGCACTGAAGCTTTCTTT. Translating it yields CASSFQSGGTEAFF.

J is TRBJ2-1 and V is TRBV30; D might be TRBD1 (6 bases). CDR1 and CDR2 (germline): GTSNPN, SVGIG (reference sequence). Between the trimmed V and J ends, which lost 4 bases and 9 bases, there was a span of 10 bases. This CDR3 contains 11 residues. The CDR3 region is CAWNRAGEQFF. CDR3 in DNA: TGTGCCTGGAACAGGGCGGGTGAGCAGTTCTTC.

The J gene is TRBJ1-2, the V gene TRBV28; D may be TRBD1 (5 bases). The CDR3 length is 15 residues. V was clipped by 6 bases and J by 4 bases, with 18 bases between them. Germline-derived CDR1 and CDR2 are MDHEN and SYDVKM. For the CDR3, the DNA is TGTGCCAGCAGCCTTGCGGGGGGACGTAGCTATGGCTACACCTTC. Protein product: CASSLAGGRSYGYTF.

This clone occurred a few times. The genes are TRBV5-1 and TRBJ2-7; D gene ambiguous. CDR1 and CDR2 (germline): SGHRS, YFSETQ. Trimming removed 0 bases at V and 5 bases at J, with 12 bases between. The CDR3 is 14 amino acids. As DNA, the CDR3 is TGCGCCAGCAGCTTGGTCAGAGAGGTTGACGAGCAGTACTTC. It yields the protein CASSLVREVDEQYF.

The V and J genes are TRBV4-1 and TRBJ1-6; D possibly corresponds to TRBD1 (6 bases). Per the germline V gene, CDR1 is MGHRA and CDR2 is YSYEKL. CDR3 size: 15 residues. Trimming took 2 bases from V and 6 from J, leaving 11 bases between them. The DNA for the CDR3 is TGCGCCAGCAGCCAATCGGGACAACTTAATTCACCCCTCCACTTT. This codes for CASSQSGQLNSPLHF.

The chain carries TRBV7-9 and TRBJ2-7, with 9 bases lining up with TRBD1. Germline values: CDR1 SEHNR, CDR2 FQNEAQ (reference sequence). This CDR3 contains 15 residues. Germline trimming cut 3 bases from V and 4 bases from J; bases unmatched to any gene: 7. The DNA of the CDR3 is TGTGCCAGCAGCTTCCGACCGGGACAGGGATACGAGCAGTACTTC. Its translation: CASSFRPGQGYEQYF.

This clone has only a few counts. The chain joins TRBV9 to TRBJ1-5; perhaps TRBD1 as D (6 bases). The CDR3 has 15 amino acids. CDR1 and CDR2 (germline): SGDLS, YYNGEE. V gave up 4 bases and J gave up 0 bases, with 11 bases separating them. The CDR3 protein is CASSTQGDSNQPQHF. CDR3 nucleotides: TGTGCCAGCAGCACACAGGGAGATAGCAATCAGCCCCAGCATTTT.

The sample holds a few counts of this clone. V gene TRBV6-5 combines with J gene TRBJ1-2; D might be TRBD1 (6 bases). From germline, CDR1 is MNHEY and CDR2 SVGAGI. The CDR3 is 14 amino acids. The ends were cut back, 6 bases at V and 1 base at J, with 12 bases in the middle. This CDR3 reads CASRQDRINYGYTF. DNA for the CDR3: TGTGCCAGCAGACAGGACAGAATTAACTATGGCTACACCTTC.

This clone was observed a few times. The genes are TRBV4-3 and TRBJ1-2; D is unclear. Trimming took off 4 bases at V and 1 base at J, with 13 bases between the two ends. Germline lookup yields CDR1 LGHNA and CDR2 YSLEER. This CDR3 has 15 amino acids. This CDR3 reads CASSRLRTDNYGYTF. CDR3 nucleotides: TGCGCCAGCAGCCGCCTAAGGACTGATAACTATGGCTACACCTTC.

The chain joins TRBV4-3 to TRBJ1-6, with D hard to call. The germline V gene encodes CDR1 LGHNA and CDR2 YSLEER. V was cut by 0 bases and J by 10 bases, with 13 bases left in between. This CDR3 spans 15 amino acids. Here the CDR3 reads CASSQEVLRYSPLHF. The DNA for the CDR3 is TGCGCCAGCAGCCAAGAAGTCCTAAGATACTCACCCCTCCACTTT.

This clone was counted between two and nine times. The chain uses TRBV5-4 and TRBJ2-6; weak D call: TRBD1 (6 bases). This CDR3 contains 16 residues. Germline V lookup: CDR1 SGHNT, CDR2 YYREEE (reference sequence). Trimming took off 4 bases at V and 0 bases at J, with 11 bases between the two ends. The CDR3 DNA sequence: TGTGCCAGCAGCAAAGGGGGTGACTCTGGGGCCAACGTCCTGACTTTC. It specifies CASSKGGDSGANVLTF.

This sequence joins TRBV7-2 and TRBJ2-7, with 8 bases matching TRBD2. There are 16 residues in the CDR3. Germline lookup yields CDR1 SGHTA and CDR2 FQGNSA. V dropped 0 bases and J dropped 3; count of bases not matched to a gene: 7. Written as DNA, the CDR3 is TGTGCCAGCAGCTTAGCGCCGGGTCGGGAGGGCTACGAGCAGTACTTC. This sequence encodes CASSLAPGREGYEQYF.

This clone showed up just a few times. This CDR3 is CSVLTGLREKLFF. Here the CDR3 DNA reads TGCAGCGTTCTGACAGGGCTTCGAGAAAAACTGTTTTTT. The rearrangement uses TRBV29-1 and TRBJ1-4; 7 positions match TRBD1. Trimming took 5 bases from V and 8 from J; bases not matched to a gene: 8. The CDR3 runs 13 residues. Germline CDR1 reads SQVTM; CDR2 reads ANQGSEA.

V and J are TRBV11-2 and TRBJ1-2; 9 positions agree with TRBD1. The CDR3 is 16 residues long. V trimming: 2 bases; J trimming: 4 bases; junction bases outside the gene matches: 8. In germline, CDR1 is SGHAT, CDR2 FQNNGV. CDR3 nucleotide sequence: TGTGCCAGCAGCTTATTTGAGACAGGGGGAGTCTATGGCTACACCTTC. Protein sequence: CASSLFETGGVYGYTF.

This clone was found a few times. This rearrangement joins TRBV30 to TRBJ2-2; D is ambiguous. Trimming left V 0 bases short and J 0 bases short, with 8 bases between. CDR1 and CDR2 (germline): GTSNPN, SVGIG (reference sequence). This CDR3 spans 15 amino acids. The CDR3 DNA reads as TGTGCCTGGAGTGTATGGCGGCCGAACACCGGGGAGCTGTTTTTT. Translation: CAWSVWRPNTGELFF.

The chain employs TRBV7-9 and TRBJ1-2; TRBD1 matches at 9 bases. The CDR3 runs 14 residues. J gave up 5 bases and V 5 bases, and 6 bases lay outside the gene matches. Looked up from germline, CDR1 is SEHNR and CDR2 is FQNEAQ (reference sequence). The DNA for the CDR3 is TGTGCCAGCAGCCCGCGGACAGGGGAGTATGGCTACACCTTC. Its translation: CASSPRTGEYGYTF.

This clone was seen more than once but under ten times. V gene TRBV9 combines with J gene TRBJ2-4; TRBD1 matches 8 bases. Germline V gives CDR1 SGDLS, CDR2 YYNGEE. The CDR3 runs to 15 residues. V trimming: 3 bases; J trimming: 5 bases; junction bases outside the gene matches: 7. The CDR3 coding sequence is TGTGCCAGCAGCGCTTCAGGGGGCGCCCAAAACATTCAGTACTTC. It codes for CASSASGGAQNIQYF.